The sequence of this T cell receptor (beta chain) was determined in a study of CD8 T cells in Susac syndrome. Random hexamers were used to reverse transcribe 0.5 to 1 ug of RNA. TCRdb redid the calling of the immunoSEQ multiplex PCR reads with MiXCR, one entry per CDR3 protein. The sample holds about 120,000 distinct CDR3 sequences; 96% are singletons and the top ten take less than 0.15%. The sample was CD4+ T cells from PBMCs. This receptor was taken from a human donor with Susac syndrome.

In nucleotides, the CDR3 is TGTGCCAGCAGCGTAGGCCGGACTAGCGGGAGCACAGATACGCAGTATTTT. It yields the protein CASSVGRTSGSTDTQYF. The chain employs TRBV9 and TRBJ2-3, with 11 bases lining up with TRBD2. The CDR3 is 17 residues long. The V gene's germline CDR1 is SGDLS and CDR2 YYNGEE. Trimming removed 0 bases from V and 0 bases from J; junction bases left unmatched: 3. Full variable domain (rest looked up from reference TRBV9 and TRBJ2-3): DSGVTQTPKHLITATGQRVTLRCSPRSGDLSVYWYQQSLDQGLQFLIQYYNGEERAKGNILERFSAQQFPDLHSELNLSSLELGDSALYFCASSVGRTSGSTDTQYFGPGTRLTVL.